This T cell receptor beta chain was captured by sequencing in a study of CD8+CD57+ T cells in acquired aplastic anemia. Looking at the study overall: Sorted CD4+ and CD8+ cells gave a mean 3.2 ug DNA, range roughly 0.19 to 27.4 ug.

In the case of this clonotype: No antigen is known for it. A single base separates this from a much larger clone, so it may be a read error.

This CDR3 spans 15 amino acids. Deletions cut 8 bases from V and 4 bases from J, with 18 bases between. Profiling of TCR beta VDJ combinations and CDR3 sequences used genomic DNA as template. TCRdb recomputed calls from the reads with MiXCR, one row per CDR3 protein. This table holds around 200,000 distinct CDR3 sequences, roughly 50% found once. CD8+CD57+ cell expansion, shown by flow cytometry, had occurred in the patients selected for sequencing. General study findings and limits: Simpson's diversity of CD8+ cells was not significantly different in patients compared with controls. Some 30 was the count of CD8+ CDR3 sequences that patients shared with controls.

The sample was sorted CD4+, CD8+, or CD8+CD57+ T cells (not recorded which) from PBMCs. The chain carries TRBV12-3 or TRBV12-4 and TRBJ1-5, with D maybe TRBD1 (5 bases). This clonotype was sampled from a human donor with aplastic anemia. The CDR3 loop reads CASSPIGVTNQPQHF. CDR3 sequence (DNA): TGTGCCAGCTCTCCCATAGGGGTAACTAATCAGCCCCAGCATTTT.